The 30 T cell receptor beta chains in this list originate from one sample, sequenced in a study of graft-versus-host responses after intestinal transplantation. Libraries were prepared by immunoSEQ multiplex PCR; TCRdb keeps only in-frame clonotypes and omits some of them. This table holds more than 45,000 clones, around 90% found once. The sequencing used PBMCs, collected roughly 120 days after intestinal transplantation. These receptors all stem from a human patient who received an intestinal transplant, so some T cells may come from the graft donor.

This rearrangement joins TRBV27 to TRBJ2-7; possible D gene TRBD1, 5 bases. The V gene lost 6 bases and the J gene lost 2 bases, with 17 bases spanning the gap. The CDR3 has 15 amino acids. The germline CDR1 and CDR2 sequences are MNHEY and SMNVEV (reference sequence). The CDR3 loop reads CASRPAQGAPYEQYF. CDR3 nucleotide sequence: TGTGCCAGCAGACCCGCTCAAGGGGCACCCTACGAGCAGTACTTC.

The chain links TRBV2 to TRBJ2-7, with D unclear. The CDR3 runs to 11 residues. Germline CDR1 is SNHLY and CDR2 is FYNNEI. Trimming stripped 4 bases from V and 7 bases from J, with 8 bases between. The CDR3 DNA reads as TGTGCCAGCAGTGGTCTCTATGAGCAGTACTTC. Amino acid sequence: CASSGLYEQYF.

The chain joins TRBV7-8 to TRBJ2-7; possibly TRBD1 for D (6 bases). With 1 base removed from V and 2 bases from J, the gap between germline ends came to 6 bases. The CDR3 spans 13 residues. CDR1 is SGHVS and CDR2 is FQNEAQ in the germline V gene. CDR3 bases: TGTGCCAGCAGCTTAGACAGGGCCTACGAGCAGTACTTC. This gives the protein CASSLDRAYEQYF.

This sequence joins TRBV19 and TRBJ2-7; a weak D match, TRBD1 (7 bases). Trimming cost V 3 bases and J 0 bases, with 24 bases left between them. CDR3 length: 19 amino acids. Germline CDR1 reads LNHDA; CDR2 reads SQIVND (reference sequence). CDR3 bases: TGTGCCAGTAGTATTAAGGGCTCTGTTGGCGGGACAGCCTCCTACGAGCAGTACTTC. Protein product: CASSIKGSVGGTASYEQYF.

CDR3 DNA sequence: TGTGCCAGTCCTAATGACAGGGGCGACCAAGAGACCCAGTACTTC. This codes for CASPNDRGDQETQYF. This sequence joins TRBV2 and TRBJ2-5; 8 bases are a match to TRBD1. The CDR3 extends over 15 amino acids. V trimming: 9 bases; J trimming: 0 bases; junction bases outside the gene matches: 9. Germline loops: CDR1 SNHLY, CDR2 FYNNEI. Full variable domain (rest looked up from reference TRBV2 and TRBJ2-5): EPEVTQTPSHQVTQMGQEVILRCVPISNHLYFYWYRQILGQKVEFLVSFYNNEISEKSEIFDDQFSVERPDGSNFTLKIRSTKLEDSAMYFCASPNDRGDQETQYFGPGTRLLVL.

The chain has TRBV10-2 and TRBJ1-1; no definite D call. The CDR3 length is 14 residues. CDR1 is WSHSY and CDR2 is SAAADI in the germline V gene. The ends were cut back, 4 bases at V and 1 base at J, with 10 bases in the middle. CDR3 in DNA: TGCGCCAGCAGTGTCGCGGTGACGAACACTGAAGCTTTCTTT. This codes for CASSVAVTNTEAFF.

The rearrangement uses TRBV27 and TRBJ2-3; 10 bases match TRBD2. The germline V gene encodes CDR1 MNHEY and CDR2 SMNVEV (reference sequence). Trimming took 7 bases from V and 6 from J; bases not matched to a gene: 7. The CDR3 has 14 residues. The CDR3 loop reads CASKGLAGVDTQYF. The DNA of the CDR3 is TGTGCCAGCAAAGGTCTAGCGGGGGTCGATACGCAGTATTTT.

V usage is TRBV5-6 and J usage is TRBJ2-1; D call uncertain. The CDR3 length is 15 residues. Per the germline V gene, CDR1 is SGHDT and CDR2 is YYEEEE. V lost 0 bases and J lost 7, with 14 bases in between. CDR3 sequence (DNA): TGTGCCAGCAGCTTGGACTCGATGGGGTGGAATGAGCAGTTCTTC. Translation: CASSLDSMGWNEQFF.

V usage is TRBV6-4 and J usage is TRBJ2-1; D may be TRBD2 (6 bases). The CDR3 is 15 residues long. Trimming pared 2 bases from V and 5 bases from J, leaving 13 bases between. CDR1 is MRHNA and CDR2 is SNTAGT in the germline V gene. The CDR3 region is CASSDPGSGHNEQFF. For the CDR3, the DNA is TGTGCCAGCAGTGACCCTGGAAGCGGGCACAATGAGCAGTTCTTC.

This rearrangement joins TRBV5-4 to TRBJ1-1; the match to TRBD1 covers 7 bases. V shed 1 base, J shed 5 bases, and the junction held 5 bases outside the gene matches. The CDR3 has 14 amino acids. Germline V gives CDR1 SGHNT, CDR2 YYREEE (reference sequence). Written as DNA, the CDR3 is TGTGCCAGCAGCTTGAGAGACAGGGAAACTGAAGCTTTCTTT. Translating gives CASSLRDRETEAFF.

The J gene is TRBJ2-3, the V gene TRBV19, with D hard to call. Germline values: CDR1 LNHDA, CDR2 SQIVND (reference sequence). The ends were cut back, 4 bases at V and 6 bases at J, with 11 bases in the middle. The length of the CDR3 is 13 residues. Written as DNA, the CDR3 is TGTGCCAGTAGTACGACTGGGTGGGATACGCAGTATTTT. This sequence encodes CASSTTGWDTQYF.

This clone was observed a single time. The chain has TRBV19 and TRBJ2-7, with 9 bases lining up with TRBD1. V was clipped by 7 bases and J by 1 base; unmatched bases: 5. Germline CDR1 LNHDA, CDR2 SQIVND (reference sequence). The CDR3 sequence is 14 residues long. CDR3 DNA sequence: TGTGCCAGTACGGGACAGGGTGGGTCCTACGAGCAGTACTTC. Amino acids: CASTGQGGSYEQYF.

About this clone: Relative to the germline gene, one junction end is altered; a read error may explain this. V is TRBV7-7 and J is TRBJ2-1; D is uncertain. This CDR3 region has 14 residues. Germline assignment: CDR1 SSHAT and CDR2 FNYEAQ (reference sequence). In DNA form, the CDR3 reads TGTGCTAGCAGCTTAAGCCTGAGTGGTAATGAGCAGTTCTTC. It is translated as CASSLSLSGNEQFF.

The V gene is TRBV28, the J gene TRBJ2-3; 9 bases match TRBD2. Trimming cost V 3 bases and J 2 bases; bases outside gene matches: 12. CDR1 is MDHEN and CDR2 is SYDVKM in the germline V gene. This CDR3 is built from 18 residues. As DNA, the CDR3 is TGTGCCAGCAGTTTTCGGACGGCAGCGGGAGGCCCCACAGATACGCAGTATTTT. It specifies CASSFRTAAGGPTDTQYF.

The chain has TRBV7-2 and TRBJ2-7, with 10 nucleotides matching TRBD2. The V gene's germline CDR1 is SGHTA and CDR2 FQGNSA. The CDR3 is 15 residues long. J gave up 0 bases and V 4 bases, and 3 bases lay outside the gene matches. The CDR3 here is CASSWTSGSSYEQYF. The CDR3 nucleotides read TGTGCCAGCAGCTGGACTAGCGGCAGCTCCTACGAGCAGTACTTC. The full variable domain, rest sourced from reference TRBV7-2 and TRBJ2-7, is GAGVSQSPSNKVTEKGKDVELRCDPISGHTALYWYRQSLGQGLEFLIYFQGNSAPDKSGLPSDRFSAERTGGSVSTLTIQRTQQEDSAVYLCASSWTSGSSYEQYFGPGTRLTVT.

The chain couples TRBV4-1 to TRBJ2-1, with 10 bases that match TRBD2. Germline V lookup: CDR1 MGHRA, CDR2 YSYEKL. J lost 12 bases, V lost 6 bases, and 17 bases had no gene match. The CDR3 totals 16 residues. CDR3 DNA sequence: TGCGCCAGCAGGGGAATTAGCGGGGGGCCCCCCCCCGTGCAGTTCTTC. Its protein product is CASRGISGGPPPVQFF.

This clone turned up a few times. The chain employs TRBV5-1 and TRBJ2-7; perhaps D is TRBD1 or TRBD2 (5 bases each). The V gene's germline CDR1 is SGHRS and CDR2 YFSETQ. CDR3 size: 14 residues. V was shortened by 3 bases and J by 0 bases, with 10 bases between the two germline ends. Here the CDR3 DNA reads TGCGCCAGCAGCTGGGACGCGAGCTCCTACGAGCAGTACTTC. It is translated as CASSWDASSYEQYF.

The chain has TRBV2 and TRBJ2-2, with 9 nucleotides matching TRBD1. V shed 4 bases and J 4 bases; nucleotides not matched to a gene: 7. The germline V gene has CDR1 SNHLY and CDR2 FYNNEI. The CDR3 covers 16 residues. CDR3 sequence: CASSGGTGHITGELFF. The CDR3 bases are TGTGCCAGCAGTGGGGGGACAGGGCATATCACCGGGGAGCTGTTTTTT.

V gene TRBV27 combines with J gene TRBJ2-5, with TRBD2 matching 7 bases. J lost 14 bases, V lost 2 bases, and 23 bases had no gene match. CDR1 MNHEY and CDR2 SMNVEV come from the germline V gene (reference sequence). The CDR3 runs to 17 residues. The CDR3 region has the DNA TGTGCCAGCAGTTTAGGCCCAGCTAGCGGAGTTGCGGCCCACCTATACTTC. Amino acid sequence: CASSLGPASGVAAHLYF.

This clone is large (0.1 to 1%) within its sample. This rearrangement joins TRBV10-3 to TRBJ2-2; a weak D match, TRBD1 (5 bases). With 11 bases removed from V and 5 bases from J, the gap between germline ends came to 12 bases. The V gene's germline CDR1 is ENHRY and CDR2 SYGVKD. This CDR3 comprises 12 residues. The CDR3 coding sequence is TGTGCCGCCTCGAAGGGGACCGGGGAGCTGTTTTTT. Translation gives CAASKGTGELFF.

The rearrangement links TRBV9 to TRBJ2-7; D ambiguous. Germline CDR1 SGDLS, CDR2 YYNGEE. The CDR3 is 13 residues long. The germline V and J ends were trimmed by 3 bases and 0 bases, with 7 bases remaining between them. In nucleotides, the CDR3 is TGTGCCAGCAGCGCTTCCGTCTCCTACGAGCAGTACTTC. This sequence encodes CASSASVSYEQYF.

This sequence joins TRBV7-8 and TRBJ2-5; D ambiguous. Germline V gene sequence: CDR1 SGHVS, CDR2 FQNEAQ. The V end was cut by 2 bases, the J end by 0 bases, with 16 bases between. The CDR3 loop spans 17 amino acids. CDR3: CASSLTYSVEYQETQYF. The CDR3 DNA sequence: TGTGCCAGCAGCTTAACCTACAGCGTAGAATACCAAGAGACCCAGTACTTC.

The chain joins TRBV7-8 to TRBJ1-1; no definite D call. Trimming cost V 3 bases and J 0 bases, with 11 bases left between them. In germline, CDR1 is SGHVS, CDR2 FQNEAQ. The CDR3 length is 15 residues. As DNA, the CDR3 is TGTGCCAGCAGCTTGAAACAGCTACTGAACACTGAAGCTTTCTTT. Translation gives CASSLKQLLNTEAFF.

In DNA form, the CDR3 reads TGTGCCAGTAGTTTACTTAACACAGATACGCAGTATTTT. Translated: CASSLLNTDTQYF. The rearrangement uses TRBV19 and TRBJ2-3; D gene ambiguous. CDR1 and CDR2 (germline): LNHDA, SQIVND (reference sequence). This CDR3 comprises 13 residues. Trimming pared 5 bases from V and 2 bases from J, leaving 8 bases between.

The rearrangement joins TRBV29-1 to TRBJ2-5, with 8 nucleotides matching TRBD1. Germline loops: CDR1 SQVTM, CDR2 ANQGSEA. The CDR3 runs to 13 residues. V was pared by 5 bases and J by 2 bases, with 4 bases of the junction left unmatched. CDR3 protein: CSVLGTGQETQYF. For the CDR3, the DNA is TGCAGCGTTTTAGGGACAGGTCAAGAGACCCAGTACTTC.

The chain carries TRBV10-3 and TRBJ2-7, with TRBD1 matching 7 bases. The germline V gene has CDR1 ENHRY and CDR2 SYGVKD. Unmatched junction bases numbered 3, after V lost 5 bases and J lost 2 bases. The CDR3 sequence is 13 residues long. The CDR3 spells CAISYDRAYEQYF. The CDR3 DNA sequence: TGTGCCATCAGTTATGACAGGGCCTACGAGCAGTACTTC.

The gene calls are TRBV29-1 and TRBJ1-1, with D uncertain. This CDR3 has 11 amino acids. V shed 7 bases and J shed 4 bases, with 10 bases lying between them. Germline V gene sequence: CDR1 SQVTM, CDR2 ANQGSEA. The CDR3 protein is CSDGWGTEAFF. The CDR3 region has the DNA TGCAGCGATGGTTGGGGCACTGAAGCTTTCTTT.

The genes are TRBV27 and TRBJ2-1; a possible D gene is TRBD2 (5 bases). There are 16 residues in the CDR3. Trimming stripped 2 bases from V and 5 bases from J, with 16 bases between. Per germline, CDR1 MNHEY and CDR2 SMNVEV (reference sequence). The CDR3 DNA is TGTGCCAGCAGTTTAGCGGGCCCCGATGAGAACAATGAGCAGTTCTTC. This translates into CASSLAGPDENNEQFF.

The V and J genes are TRBV28 and TRBJ1-3; D possibly corresponds to TRBD1 (6 bases). The CDR3 has 13 residues. The V gene lost 8 bases and the J gene lost 4 bases, with 12 bases spanning the gap. Germline V gene data show CDR1 as MDHEN and CDR2 as SYDVKM. DNA for the CDR3: TGTGCCAGCCGGGGGGCAGGGGGAAACACCATATATTTT. It encodes CASRGAGGNTIYF.

The chain uses TRBV5-1 and TRBJ2-7; D may be TRBD2 (5 bases). CDR1 SGHRS and CDR2 YFSETQ come from the germline V gene. The CDR3 has 12 amino acids. Trimming left V 4 bases short and J 6 bases short, with 11 bases between. CDR3 coding DNA: TGCGCCAGCAGCCCGGGATGGGGCGAGCAGTACTTC. As protein: CASSPGWGEQYF.